The subject of this entry is one T cell receptor (beta chain). Antigen specificity is unknown. Sorted-subset replicate PCR reactions contained about 200 ng DNA, corresponding to approximately 30,000 T cell genomes. Generated by immunoSEQ multiplex PCR, the TCRdb table keeps only in-frame clones and is missing some. The repertoire holds under 2,500,000 clones, under 97% seen once, with approximately 0.13% in the top ten. The data were taken from a study of shared clonotypes between healthy human individuals. Study in general: The donor group consisted of a couple of women and a few men, aged 18 to 49.

The study's findings and limits: How much donors shared clonotypes was expected to be affected by sequencing depth. In the sorted subsets, rarefaction showed sequencing was incomplete despite large depth.

Germline CDR1 and CDR2: SGHRS and YFSETQ. V lost 0 bases to trimming and J lost 0 bases, with 9 bases between them. The CDR3 length is 15 residues. The rearrangement joins TRBV5-1 to TRBJ1-1; D is uncertain. The receptor comes from a man aged 18 to 29 in good health. The sample taken for sequencing was naive CD4+ T cells sorted from blood. Sample subset: CD45RA+ positively selected. CDR3 in amino acids: CASSLGLQLNTEAFF. CDR3 coding DNA: TGCGCCAGCAGCTTGGGGTTACAGTTGAACACTGAAGCTTTCTTT.